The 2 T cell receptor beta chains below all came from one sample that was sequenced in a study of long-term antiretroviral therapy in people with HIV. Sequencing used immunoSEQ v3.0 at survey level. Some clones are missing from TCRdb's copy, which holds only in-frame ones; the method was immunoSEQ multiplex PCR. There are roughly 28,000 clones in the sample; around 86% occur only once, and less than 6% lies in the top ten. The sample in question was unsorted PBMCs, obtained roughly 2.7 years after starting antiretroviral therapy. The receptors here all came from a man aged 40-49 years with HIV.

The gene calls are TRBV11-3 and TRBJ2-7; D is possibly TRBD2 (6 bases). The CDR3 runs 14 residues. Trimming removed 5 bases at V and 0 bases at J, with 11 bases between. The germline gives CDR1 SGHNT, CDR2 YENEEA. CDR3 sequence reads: CASSPRRGSYEQYF. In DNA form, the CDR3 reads TGTGCCAGCAGCCCCAGGCGGGGCTCCTACGAGCAGTACTTC.

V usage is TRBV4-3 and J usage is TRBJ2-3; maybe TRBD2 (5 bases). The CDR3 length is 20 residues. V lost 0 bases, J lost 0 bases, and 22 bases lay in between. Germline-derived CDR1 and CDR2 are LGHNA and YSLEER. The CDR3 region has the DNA TGCGCCAGCAGCCAAGAACCTGTCCGGGGATCGATTACTAGCACAGATACGCAGTATTTT. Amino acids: CASSQEPVRGSITSTDTQYF.